This TCR beta chain was found in a study of cytomegalovirus exposure and HLA in healthy donors. Overall study results and limits: It was confirmed in vitro that three of the CMV-associated chains were specific for CMV antigens. Most sequenced TCRs were rare (though some public TCRs occurred in many donors).

The validation cohort, a group of over a hundred subjects, included the donors and was separate from the roughly 700-subject first cohort. In this sample, this clone turned up once. Its antigen is currently unknown. Here immunoSEQ multiplex PCR was the method, and the copy in TCRdb shows in-frame clones only, minus some. The table shows 100,000 to 150,000 clones, with roughly nine tenths occurring only once. Source material: PBMCs. The TCR originated in a man aged 18-30 years in good health and CMV-seropositive.

The CDR3 protein is CASTFTGSYSNQPQHF. CDR3 DNA sequence: TGTGCCAGTACCTTTACAGGGTCATATAGCAATCAGCCCCAGCATTTT. The chain links TRBV19 to TRBJ1-5; TRBD1 is a possible D gene (6 bases). Trimming cost V 7 bases and J 0 bases, with 16 bases left between them. CDR1 is LNHDA, CDR2 SQIVND, per germline (reference sequence). This CDR3 is 16 amino acids long.